Listed here are 8 T cell receptor beta chains from one sample, sequenced in a study of identical twins. A single record per CDR3 protein comes from TCRdb applying MiXCR to the 5' RACE reads. The sample shows fewer than 250,000 distinct CDR3 sequences, 6% to 8% of them seen only once. The same sample was also studied in work on yellow fever vaccine responses in identical twins.

What was sequenced was CD8+ T cells sorted from blood. These receptor sequences come from a woman in her late teens or twenties in good health.

This clonotype was seen repeatedly, ten times or more. The J gene is TRBJ2-3, the V gene TRBV6-4, with TRBD2 identical over 11 bases. The germline V gene has CDR1 MRHNA and CDR2 SNTAGT. This CDR3 spans 22 amino acids. The trim removed 7 bases at V and 1 base at J, leaving 25 bases unmatched. The DNA for the CDR3 is TGTGCCAGCATCCTCGGGACAATAAGACTAGCGGGGATGAGTGGGGGCACAGATACGCAGTATTTT. Amino acid sequence: CASILGTIRLAGMSGGTDTQYF.

The rearrangement joins TRBV4-1 to TRBJ1-2; D gene uncertain. V lost 4 bases, J lost 2 bases, and 14 bases lay in between. The germline V gene encodes CDR1 MGHRA and CDR2 YSYEKL. The CDR3 is 15 amino acids. CDR3 protein: CASSPLVGTNYGYTF. DNA for the CDR3: TGCGCCAGCAGCCCCTTAGTTGGCACCAACTATGGCTACACCTTC.

In this sample, this clonotype turned up a few times. V gene TRBV9 combines with J gene TRBJ2-1, with 7 nucleotides matching TRBD2. V lost 0 bases and J lost 7; bases outside the gene matches: 7. CDR1 SGDLS and CDR2 YYNGEE come from the germline V gene. The CDR3 consists of 15 residues. CDR3 bases: TGTGCCAGCAGCGTAGACGGGAGCGGGGCAAATGAGCAGTTCTTC. This encodes CASSVDGSGANEQFF.

The chain links TRBV2 to TRBJ2-1; 10 nucleotides agree with TRBD2. The CDR3 spans 15 residues. The germline CDR1 and CDR2 sequences are SNHLY and FYNNEI. The V gene end was trimmed by 6 bases and the J gene end by 8 bases; junction bases not matched to a gene: 10. Here the CDR3 reads CASRDSSGSLYEQFF. The CDR3 nucleotides are TGTGCCAGCAGAGATTCTAGCGGGAGTCTGTATGAGCAGTTCTTC.

This clonotype showed up many times. The J gene is TRBJ2-1, the V gene TRBV20-1; 13 bases agree with TRBD2. The V gene end was trimmed by 0 bases and the J gene end by 4 bases; junction bases not matched to a gene: 12. There are 19 residues in the CDR3. CDR1 is DFQATT, CDR2 SNEGSKA, per germline (reference sequence). The CDR3 is CSARDGSGTSGTVYNEQFF. CDR3 bases: TGCAGTGCTAGAGATGGGTCCGGGACTAGCGGGACAGTTTACAATGAGCAGTTCTTC.

In this sample, this clonotype turned up a few times. The chain carries TRBV13 and TRBJ1-3; maybe TRBD1 (5 bases). Trimming shortened V by 5 bases and J by 1 base, and 15 bases separated the two germline ends. The CDR3 consists of 16 residues. In germline, CDR1 is PRHDT, CDR2 FYEKMQ (reference sequence). The CDR3 sequence: CASSPTAGGSGNTIYF. CDR3 nucleotides: TGTGCCAGCAGCCCCACGGCCGGGGGGTCTGGAAACACCATATATTTT.

The chain links TRBV9 to TRBJ2-3; perhaps TRBD1 as D (6 bases). CDR1 is SGDLS and CDR2 is YYNGEE in the germline V gene. V was clipped by 4 bases and J by 1 base, with 13 bases between them. The CDR3 runs to 15 residues. The CDR3 coding sequence is TGTGCCAGCAGCACCAGACAGGCCGGCACAGATACGCAGTATTTT. Translated, it gives CASSTRQAGTDTQYF.

This clonotype was seen a few times. The genes are TRBV4-2 and TRBJ2-1, with 8 bases aligning to TRBD2. The CDR3 consists of 14 residues. V lost 0 bases, J lost 7 bases, and 2 bases stayed unmatched. The germline gives CDR1 LGHNA, CDR2 YNFKEQ. The CDR3: CASSQETSGNEQFF. CDR3 nucleotide sequence: TGTGCCAGCAGCCAAGAAACTAGCGGAAATGAGCAGTTCTTC.